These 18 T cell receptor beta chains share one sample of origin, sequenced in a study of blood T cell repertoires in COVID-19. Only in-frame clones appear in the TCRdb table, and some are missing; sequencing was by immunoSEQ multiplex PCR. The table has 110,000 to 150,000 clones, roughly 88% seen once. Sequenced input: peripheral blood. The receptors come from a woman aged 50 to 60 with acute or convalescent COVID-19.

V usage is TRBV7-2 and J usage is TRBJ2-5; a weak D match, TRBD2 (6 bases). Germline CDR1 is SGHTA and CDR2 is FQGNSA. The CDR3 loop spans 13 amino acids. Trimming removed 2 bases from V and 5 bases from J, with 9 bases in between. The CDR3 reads CASSLPGVETQYF. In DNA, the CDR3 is TGTGCCAGCAGCTTACCGGGGGTCGAGACCCAGTACTTC.

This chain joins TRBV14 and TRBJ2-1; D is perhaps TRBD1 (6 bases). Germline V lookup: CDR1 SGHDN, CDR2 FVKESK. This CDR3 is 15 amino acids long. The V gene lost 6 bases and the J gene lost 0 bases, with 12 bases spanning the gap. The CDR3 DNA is TGTGCCAGCAGACGGACGGACAGCTCCTACAATGAGCAGTTCTTC. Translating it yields CASRRTDSSYNEQFF.

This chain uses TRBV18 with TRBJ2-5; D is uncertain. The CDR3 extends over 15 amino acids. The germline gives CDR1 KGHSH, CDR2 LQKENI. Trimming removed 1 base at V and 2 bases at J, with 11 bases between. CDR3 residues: CASSPQSAGQETQYF. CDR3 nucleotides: TGTGCCAGCTCACCACAATCAGCCGGGCAAGAGACCCAGTACTTC.

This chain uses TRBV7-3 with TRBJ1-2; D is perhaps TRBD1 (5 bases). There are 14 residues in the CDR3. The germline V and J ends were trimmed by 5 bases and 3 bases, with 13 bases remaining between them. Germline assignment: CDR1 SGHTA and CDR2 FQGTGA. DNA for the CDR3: TGTGCCAGCAGCCAGGGTCGTGGGGACTATGGCTACACCTTC. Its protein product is CASSQGRGDYGYTF.

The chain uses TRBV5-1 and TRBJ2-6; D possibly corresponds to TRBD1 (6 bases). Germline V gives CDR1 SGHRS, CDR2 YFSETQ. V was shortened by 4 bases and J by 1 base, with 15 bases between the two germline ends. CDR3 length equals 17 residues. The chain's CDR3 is CASSAWTDLSGANVLTF. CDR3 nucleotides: TGCGCCAGCAGCGCCTGGACAGATCTTTCTGGGGCCAACGTCCTGACTTTC.

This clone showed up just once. CDR3 protein: CASRLAVAVAGASQETQYF. CDR3 DNA: TGTGCAAGTCGCTTAGCGGTGGCGGTAGCGGGGGCCTCACAAGAGACCCAGTACTTC. The rearrangement links TRBV12-2 to TRBJ2-5; TRBD2, as called in the table, went unchecked against the DNA. TRBV12-2 is noted as a pseudogene. The CDR3 length is 19 residues.

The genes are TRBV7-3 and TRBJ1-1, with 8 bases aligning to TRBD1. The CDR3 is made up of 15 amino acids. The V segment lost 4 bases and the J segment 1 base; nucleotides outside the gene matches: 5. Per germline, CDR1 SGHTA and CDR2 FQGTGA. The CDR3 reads CASSSAGGENTEAFF. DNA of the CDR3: TGTGCCAGCAGCTCAGCAGGGGGCGAGAACACTGAAGCTTTCTTT.

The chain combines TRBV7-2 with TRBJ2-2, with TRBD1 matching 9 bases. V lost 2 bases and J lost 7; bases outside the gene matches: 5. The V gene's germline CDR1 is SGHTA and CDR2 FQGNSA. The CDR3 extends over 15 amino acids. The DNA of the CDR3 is TGTGCCAGCAGCTTAACAGGGGGCGAAGGCGGGGAGCTGTTTTTT. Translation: CASSLTGGEGGELFF.

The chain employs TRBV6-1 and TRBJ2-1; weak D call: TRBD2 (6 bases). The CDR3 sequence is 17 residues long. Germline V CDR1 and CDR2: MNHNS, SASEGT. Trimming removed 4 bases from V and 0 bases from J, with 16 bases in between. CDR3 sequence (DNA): TGTGCCAGCAGTGTCTATCCCGGGACTTTCTCCTACAATGAGCAGTTCTTC. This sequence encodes CASSVYPGTFSYNEQFF.

DNA for the CDR3: TGTGCCAGCAGTGAGGGACAGGGGGCGGTGGACTATGGCTACACCTTC. Translation: CASSEGQGAVDYGYTF. The chain has TRBV6-1 and TRBJ1-2; 12 bases align to TRBD1. CDR1 and CDR2 from the germline V gene are MNHNS and SASEGT. After removal of 3 bases from V and 3 bases from J, the junction contained 5 bases not matched to a gene. This CDR3 has 16 residues.

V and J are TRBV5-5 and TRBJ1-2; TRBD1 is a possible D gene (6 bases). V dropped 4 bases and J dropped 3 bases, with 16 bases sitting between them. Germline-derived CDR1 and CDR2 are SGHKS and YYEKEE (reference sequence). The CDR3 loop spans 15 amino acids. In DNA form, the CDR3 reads TGTGCCAGCAGCCCGGGACACCTGCGCGACTATGGCTACACCTTC. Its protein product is CASSPGHLRDYGYTF.

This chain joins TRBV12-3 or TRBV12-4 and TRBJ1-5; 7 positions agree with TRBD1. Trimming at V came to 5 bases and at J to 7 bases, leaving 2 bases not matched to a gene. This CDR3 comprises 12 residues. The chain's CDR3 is CASSQQGQPQHF. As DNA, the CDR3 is TGTGCCAGCAGTCAACAGGGGCAGCCCCAGCATTTT.

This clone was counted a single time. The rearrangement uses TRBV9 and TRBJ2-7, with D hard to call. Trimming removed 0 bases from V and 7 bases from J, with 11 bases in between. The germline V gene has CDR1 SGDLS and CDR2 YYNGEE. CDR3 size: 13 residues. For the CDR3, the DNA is TGTGCCAGCAGCGTAGAAGTCGGTTGGGAGCAGTACTTC. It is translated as CASSVEVGWEQYF.

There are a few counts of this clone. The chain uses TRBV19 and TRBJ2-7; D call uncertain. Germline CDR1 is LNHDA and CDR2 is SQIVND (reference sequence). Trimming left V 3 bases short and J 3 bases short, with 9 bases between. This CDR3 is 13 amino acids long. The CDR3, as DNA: TGTGCCAGTAGTATCAACACCGACTACGAGCAGTACTTC. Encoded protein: CASSINTDYEQYF.

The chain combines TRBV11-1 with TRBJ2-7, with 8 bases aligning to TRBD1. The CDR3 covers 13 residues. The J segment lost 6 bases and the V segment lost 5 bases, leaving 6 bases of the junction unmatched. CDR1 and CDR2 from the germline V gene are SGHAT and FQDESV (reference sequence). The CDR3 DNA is TGTGCCAGCAGCCCCAGCCAGGGGGCCGAGCAGTACTTC. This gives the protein CASSPSQGAEQYF.

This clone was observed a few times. CDR3: CASSISTGRADSPLHF. Here the CDR3 DNA reads TGCGCCAGCAGCATTTCGACAGGGCGGGCCGATTCACCCCTCCACTTT. This chain connects TRBV5-1 to TRBJ1-6, with TRBD1 matching 7 bases. CDR3 length equals 16 residues. V lost 4 bases, J lost 8 bases, and 12 bases stayed unmatched. From germline, CDR1 is SGHRS and CDR2 YFSETQ.

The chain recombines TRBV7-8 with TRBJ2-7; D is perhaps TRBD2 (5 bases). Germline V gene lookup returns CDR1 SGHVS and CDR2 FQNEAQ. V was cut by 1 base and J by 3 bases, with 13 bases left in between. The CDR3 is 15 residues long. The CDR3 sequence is CASSLVVERVYEQYF. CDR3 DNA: TGTGCCAGCAGCTTAGTGGTAGAGAGGGTCTACGAGCAGTACTTC.

CDR3: CASSLQAFTEAFF. DNA for the CDR3: TGTGCCAGCAGTCTCCAGGCGTTCACTGAAGCTTTCTTT. The V and J genes are TRBV27 and TRBJ1-1; D remains unclear. Germline CDR1 reads MNHEY; CDR2 reads SMNVEV (reference sequence). This CDR3 comprises 13 residues. Trimming left V 5 bases short and J 4 bases short, with 11 bases between.